This TCR beta chain was obtained from a study of T cell responses to AZD1222 COVID-19 vaccine. General study points: Across the whole spike, CD4 TCRs peaked at regions 160-218 and 743-854.

CDR1 SNHLY and CDR2 FYNNEI come from the germline V gene. J gave up 4 bases and V 4 bases, and 5 bases lay outside the gene matches. The CDR3 loop spans 15 amino acids. Analyses pooled second doses at about 4 or about 12 weeks. TCRdb's copy holds only in-frame clones and misses some; the assay was immunoSEQ multiplex PCR. The sample lists 150,000 to 200,000 clones; about 91% were seen once. Of note for this clone: Its antigen is still unknown.

The receptor's source is an adult who received the AZD1222 COVID-19 vaccine. The sample here was peripheral blood, taken 28 days after the second AZD1222 dose. This chain joins TRBV2 and TRBJ2-7; 12 nucleotides align to TRBD2. The CDR3 DNA reads TGTGCCAGCAGTGGATCTAGCGGGGGGGCTTACGAGCAGTACTTC. Translated, it gives CASSGSSGGAYEQYF. The full variable domain, rest sourced from reference TRBV2 and TRBJ2-7, is EPEVTQTPSHQVTQMGQEVILRCVPISNHLYFYWYRQILGQKVEFLVSFYNNEISEKSEIFDDQFSVERPDGSNFTLKIRSTKLEDSAMYFCASSGSSGGAYEQYFGPGTRLTVT.